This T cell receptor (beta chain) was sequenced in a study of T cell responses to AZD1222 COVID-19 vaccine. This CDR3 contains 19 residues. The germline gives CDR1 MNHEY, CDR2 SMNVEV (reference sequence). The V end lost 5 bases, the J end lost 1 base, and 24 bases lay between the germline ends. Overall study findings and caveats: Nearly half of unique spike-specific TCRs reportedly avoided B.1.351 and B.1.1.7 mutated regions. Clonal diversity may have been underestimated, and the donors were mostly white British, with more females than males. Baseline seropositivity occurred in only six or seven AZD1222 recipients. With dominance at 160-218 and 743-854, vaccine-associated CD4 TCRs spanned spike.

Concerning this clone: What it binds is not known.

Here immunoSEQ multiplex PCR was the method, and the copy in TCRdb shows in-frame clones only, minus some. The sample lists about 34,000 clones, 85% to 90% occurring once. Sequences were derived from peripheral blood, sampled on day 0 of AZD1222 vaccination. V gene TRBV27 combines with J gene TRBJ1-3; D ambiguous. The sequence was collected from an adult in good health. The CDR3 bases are TGTGCCAGCAGTCGGCACTACACGGACCGCCAGAGGTCTGGAAACACCATATATTTT. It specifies CASSRHYTDRQRSGNTIYF.